The 22 T cell receptor beta chains in this list originate from one sample, sequenced in a study of cytomegalovirus exposure and HLA in healthy donors. Only in-frame clones appear in the TCRdb table, and some are missing; sequencing was by immunoSEQ multiplex PCR. The sample lists around 80,000 clones; roughly 94% were seen once. Sequencing used PBMCs. These receptors originate from a woman aged 18 to 35 in good health and CMV-seronegative.

In its sample, this clone was seen once. This chain links TRBV6-5 with TRBJ1-2; 7 nucleotides match TRBD1. The CDR3 contains 15 residues. The germline CDR1 and CDR2 sequences are MNHEY and SVGAGI. Trimming at V came to 4 bases and at J to 5 bases, leaving 10 bases not matched to a gene. The CDR3 coding sequence is TGTGCCAGCAGTTTTATCGGGACAGACCTATATGGCTACACCTTC. Translation gives CASSFIGTDLYGYTF.

The CDR3 DNA reads as TGCAGCGTTGCGGACAGCGAGCAGTACTTC. Protein product: CSVADSEQYF. The chain links TRBV29-1 to TRBJ2-7; TRBD1 might be the D (6 bases). In germline, CDR1 is SQVTM, CDR2 ANQGSEA. This CDR3 has 10 amino acids. The V and J ends lost 4 bases and 6 bases respectively, with 7 bases between them.

The chain is built from TRBV21-1 and TRBJ2-3; the table calls TRBD1, which could not be checked here. TRBV21-1 is deemed a pseudogene. This CDR3 comprises 17 residues. CDR3 region: CASSKEHRAPIPDTQYF. The CDR3 coding sequence is TGTGCCAGCAGCAAAGAGCACAGAGCCCCGATCCCAGATACGCAGTATTTT.

The V and J genes are TRBV28 and TRBJ2-1; 10 positions agree with TRBD1. CDR3 size: 14 residues. Germline V gives CDR1 MDHEN, CDR2 SYDVKM. The trim removed 10 bases at V and 6 bases at J, leaving 9 bases unmatched. The CDR3 protein is CANADRGSPNEQFF. In DNA form, the CDR3 reads TGTGCCAACGCGGACAGGGGGTCCCCCAATGAGCAGTTCTTC.

The chain carries TRBV4-2 and TRBJ2-3; 12 nucleotides align to TRBD2. The germline V gene has CDR1 LGHNA and CDR2 YNFKEQ. The CDR3 covers 16 residues. J was trimmed by 4 bases and V by 0 bases; bases with no gene match: 2. CDR3 region: CASSQEGTSGSDTQYF. CDR3 coding DNA: TGTGCCAGCAGCCAAGAAGGGACTAGCGGGTCAGATACGCAGTATTTT.

This chain joins TRBV11-2 and TRBJ2-7; 9 nucleotides match TRBD1. CDR3 length: 16 amino acids. Trimming took 4 bases from V and 3 from J; bases not matched to a gene: 10. Germline V gene sequence: CDR1 SGHAT, CDR2 FQNNGV. The DNA for the CDR3 is TGTGCCAGCAGCTCCCCCCGGGACAGGGTTCACTACGAGCAGTACTTC. As protein: CASSSPRDRVHYEQYF. Based on the CDR3 plus reference TRBV11-2 and TRBJ2-7, the full variable domain is EAGVAQSPRYKIIEKRQSVAFWCNPISGHATLYWYQQILGQGPKLLIQFQNNGVVDDSQLPKDRFSAERLKGVDSTLKIQPAKLEDSAVYLCASSSPRDRVHYEQYFGPGTRLTVT.

This chain links TRBV28 with TRBJ2-4, with 9 bases that match TRBD2. The trim removed 1 base at V and 8 bases at J, leaving 9 bases unmatched. CDR1 and CDR2 (germline): MDHEN, SYDVKM. There are 16 residues in the CDR3. In DNA, the CDR3 is TGTGCCAGCAGTTTATCAGGACTAGCGAGGGGTTACATTCAGTACTTC. Translating gives CASSLSGLARGYIQYF.

This clone appeared a single time. V gene TRBV19 combines with J gene TRBJ2-1, with D perhaps TRBD2 (5 bases). The CDR3 is 15 amino acids. Looked up from germline, CDR1 is LNHDA and CDR2 is SQIVND (reference sequence). Trimming pared 3 bases from V and 4 bases from J, leaving 13 bases between. CDR3 residues: CASSISAGDYNEQFF. The CDR3 region has the DNA TGTGCCAGTAGTATCAGCGCGGGCGATTACAATGAGCAGTTCTTC.

This clone is a singleton in its sample. This chain links TRBV9 with TRBJ2-7, with a tentative D call TRBD1 (6 bases). The germline CDR1 and CDR2 sequences are SGDLS and YYNGEE. This CDR3 is built from 14 residues. V was pared by 3 bases and J by 5 bases, with 15 bases between. The chain's CDR3 is CASSALDSIHEQYF. The CDR3 bases are TGTGCCAGCAGCGCTCTGGACAGTATCCACGAGCAGTACTTC.

This chain connects TRBV9 to TRBJ2-2; tentatively, D is TRBD2 (5 bases). This CDR3 has 14 residues. Germline assignment: CDR1 SGDLS and CDR2 YYNGEE. The V and J ends lost 2 bases and 0 bases respectively, with 5 bases between them. The CDR3 sequence is CASSVDSNTGELFF. The CDR3, as DNA: TGTGCCAGCAGCGTGGACTCGAACACCGGGGAGCTGTTTTTT.

V is TRBV6-6 and J is TRBJ1-5, with 7 bases aligning to TRBD1. V gave up 7 bases and J gave up 4 bases; unmatched junction bases: 7. The germline V gene encodes CDR1 MNHNY and CDR2 SVGAGI (reference sequence). The CDR3 sequence is 14 residues long. As DNA, the CDR3 is TGTGCCAGCACCCTAGGGACAGTTAATCAGCCCCAGCATTTT. Translated: CASTLGTVNQPQHF.

The chain has TRBV5-8 and TRBJ2-7; 9 nucleotides line up with TRBD2. The CDR3 has 13 amino acids. CDR1 and CDR2 from the germline V gene are SGHTS and YDEGEE. The junction had 5 bases not matched to a gene; V was cut back by 7 bases and J by 3 bases. CDR3 DNA sequence: TGTGCCAGCCAAGTAGCGGGGGACTACGAGCAGTACTTC. Translating gives CASQVAGDYEQYF.

This sequence joins TRBV6-7 and TRBJ2-7; tentatively, D is TRBD1 (5 bases). TRBV6-7 is identified as an open reading frame with a role that is uncertain. V lost 6 bases to trimming and J lost 11 bases, with 32 bases between them. The CDR3 runs to 17 residues. The CDR3 is CASSLQAFYELSTIEYF. CDR3 sequence (DNA): TGTGCCAGCAGCCTACAGGCCTTCTACGAGCTTTCAACTATTGAGTACTTC.

The rearrangement joins TRBV21-1 to TRBJ2-5; TRBD2, the table's D call, was not compared with the DNA. TRBV21-1 is marked as a pseudogene. This CDR3 is built from 10 residues. The CDR3 coding sequence is TGTGCCAGCAGTAGAGAGACCCAGTACTTC. It yields the protein CASSRETQYF.

The genes are TRBV10-1 and TRBJ2-2, with 9 bases matching TRBD1. Trimming cost V 4 bases and J 5 bases; bases outside gene matches: 11. This CDR3 has 17 residues. Germline V lookup: CDR1 WNHNN, CDR2 SYGVQD (reference sequence). The CDR3: CASSGRRQGGNTGELFF. CDR3 coding DNA: TGCGCCAGCAGTGGCCGCAGACAGGGGGGAAATACCGGGGAGCTGTTTTTT.

V is TRBV4-1 and J is TRBJ2-5; TRBD2 agrees at 7 bases. The V gene end was trimmed by 1 base and the J gene end by 4 bases; junction bases not matched to a gene: 9. The CDR3 spans 16 residues. The germline V gene has CDR1 MGHRA and CDR2 YSYEKL. CDR3: CASSQVESGDLETQYF. The CDR3 region has the DNA TGCGCCAGCAGCCAAGTGGAAAGCGGGGATTTAGAGACCCAGTACTTC.

The rearrangement uses TRBV6-6 and TRBJ2-3, with a tentative D call TRBD1 (6 bases). Germline CDR1 and CDR2: MNHNY and SVGAGI (reference sequence). Trimming took 0 bases from V and 3 from J, leaving 10 bases between them. The CDR3 is 15 amino acids. The CDR3 bases are TGTGCCAGCAGTTACTCCACAGGGTGGACAGATACGCAGTATTTT. Residues: CASSYSTGWTDTQYF.

The chain uses TRBV7-9 and TRBJ1-4; D is undetermined. The V gene's germline CDR1 is SEHNR and CDR2 FQNEAQ (reference sequence). The V end was cut by 1 base, the J end by 0 bases, with 6 bases between. This CDR3 contains 15 residues. The DNA for the CDR3 is TGTGCCAGCAGCTTAGACGGGGCAACTAATGAAAAACTGTTTTTT. It encodes CASSLDGATNEKLFF. The full variable domain, in which reference TRBV7-9 and TRBJ1-4 provide the parts outside the CDR3, is DTGVSQNPRHKITKRGQNVTFRCDPISEHNRLYWYRQTLGQGPEFLTYFQNEAQLEKSRLLSDRFSAERPKGSFSTLEIQRTEQGDSAMYLCASSLDGATNEKLFFGSGTQLSVL.

The rearrangement joins TRBV6-5 to TRBJ1-1; possible D gene TRBD1, 5 bases. The CDR3 covers 14 residues. The V gene's germline CDR1 is MNHEY and CDR2 SVGAGI. The V and J ends lost 7 bases and 4 bases respectively, with 16 bases between them. The CDR3 DNA reads TGTGCCAGCATAAGGCCCGGGGGGGGCACTGAAGCTTTCTTT. It translates to CASIRPGGGTEAFF.

This chain uses TRBV2 with TRBJ2-7; the match to TRBD1 covers 7 bases. V was pared by 6 bases and J by 4 bases, with 9 bases of the junction left unmatched. Germline CDR1 and CDR2: SNHLY and FYNNEI. The CDR3 is made up of 14 amino acids. The CDR3 region has the DNA TGTGCCAGCAGCGTACAGGGGAATCCTTACGAGCAGTACTTC. It yields the protein CASSVQGNPYEQYF.

The rearrangement uses TRBV21-1 and TRBJ2-7; the DNA was not compared with TRBD2, the D call given in the table. TRBV21-1 corresponds to a pseudogene. This CDR3 spans 18 amino acids. Written as DNA, the CDR3 is TGTGCCAGCAGCAAAAGGCAATATAGGACTAGCTCTTCCTACGAGCAGTACTTC. Residues: CASSKRQYRTSSSYEQYF.

The V gene is TRBV19, the J gene TRBJ2-1, with TRBD2 matching over 11 bases. V lost 7 bases, J lost 7 bases, and 3 bases stayed unmatched. The CDR3 extends over 13 amino acids. Per germline, CDR1 LNHDA and CDR2 SQIVND (reference sequence). This CDR3 is CASTLAGGNEQFF. The CDR3 DNA is TGTGCCAGTACCCTAGCGGGAGGTAATGAGCAGTTCTTC.